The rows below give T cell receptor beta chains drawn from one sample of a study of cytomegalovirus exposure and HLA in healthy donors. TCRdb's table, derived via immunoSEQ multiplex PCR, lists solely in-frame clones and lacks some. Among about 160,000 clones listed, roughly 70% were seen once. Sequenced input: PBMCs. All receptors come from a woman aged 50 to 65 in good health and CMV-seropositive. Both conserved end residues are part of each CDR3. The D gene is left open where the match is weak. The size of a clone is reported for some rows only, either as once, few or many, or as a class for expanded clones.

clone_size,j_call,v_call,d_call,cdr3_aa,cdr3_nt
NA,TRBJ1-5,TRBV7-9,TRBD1,CASSPGGGNQPQHF,TGTGCCAGCAGTCCAGGGGGTGGCAATCAGCCCCAGCATTTT
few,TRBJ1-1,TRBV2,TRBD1,CASSGQGGTEAFF,TGTGCCAGCAGTGGACAGGGGGGCACTGAAGCTTTCTTT
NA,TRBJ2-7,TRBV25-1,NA,CATTVGGAYEQYF,TGTGCCACCACGGTAGGCGGAGCCTACGAGCAGTACTTC
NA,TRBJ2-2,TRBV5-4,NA,CASSPGSPGELFF,TGTGCCAGCAGCCCGGGAAGTCCTGGGGAGCTGTTTTTT
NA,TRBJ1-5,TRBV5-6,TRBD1,CASSLRRTGVLNQPQHF,TGTGCCAGCAGCTTGCGGCGGACAGGGGTCCTCAATCAGCCCCAGCATTTT
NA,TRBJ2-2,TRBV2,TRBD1,CASRTQSTGSGELFF,TGTGCCAGCAGGACTCAATCGACAGGGTCCGGGGAGCTGTTTTTT
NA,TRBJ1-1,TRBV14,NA,CASSQDPPPGAEAFF,TGTGCCAGCAGCCAAGATCCGCCACCGGGGGCTGAAGCTTTCTTT
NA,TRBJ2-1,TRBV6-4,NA,CASSLTPGGHEQFF,TGTGCCAGCAGTCTAACCCCAGGGGGGCATGAGCAGTTCTTC
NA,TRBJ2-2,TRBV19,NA,CASSIDRSGELFF,TGTGCCAGTAGTATAGATCGTTCCGGGGAGCTGTTTTTT
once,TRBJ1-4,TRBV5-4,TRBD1,CASRPGTGAEKLFF,TGTGCCAGCAGGCCCGGGACAGGGGCTGAAAAACTGTTTTTT
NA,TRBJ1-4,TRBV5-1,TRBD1,CASSWGATGTLTEKLFF,TGCGCCAGCAGCTGGGGGGCGACAGGGACTCTCACAGAAAAACTGTTTTTT
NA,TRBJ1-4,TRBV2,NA,CASGSLNEKLFF,TGTGCCAGCGGGAGTCTTAATGAAAAACTGTTTTTT
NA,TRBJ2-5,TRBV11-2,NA,CASSLQQRETQYF,TGTGCCAGCAGCCTACAGCAAAGAGAGACCCAGTACTTC
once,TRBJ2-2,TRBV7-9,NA,CASSNSNTGELFF,TGTGCCAGCAGCAACAGTAACACCGGGGAGCTGTTTTTT
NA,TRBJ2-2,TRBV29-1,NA,CSALSGSHGELFF,TGCAGCGCTTTATCCGGTTCCCACGGGGAGCTGTTTTTT
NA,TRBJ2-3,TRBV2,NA,CATADRTSTDTQYF,TGTGCCACCGCCGACAGGACTAGCACAGATACGCAGTATTTT
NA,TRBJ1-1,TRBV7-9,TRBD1,CASSQGGNTEAFF,TGTGCCAGCAGCCAGGGGGGGAACACTGAAGCTTTCTTT
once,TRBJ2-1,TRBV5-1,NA,CTSTDSLGQFF,TGCACCAGCACTGACAGTCTCGGGCAGTTCTTC
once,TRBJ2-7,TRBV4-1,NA,CASSQGSGGYEQYF,TGCGCCAGCAGCCAAGGATCCGGGGGCTACGAGCAGTACTTC
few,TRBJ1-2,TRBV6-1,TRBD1,CASSQTGWGYTF,TGTGCCAGCAGCCAGACAGGGTGGGGCTACACCTTC
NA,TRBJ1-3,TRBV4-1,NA,CASSPAGGAGNTIYF,TGCGCCAGCAGCCCAGCGGGGGGGGCTGGAAACACCATATATTTT
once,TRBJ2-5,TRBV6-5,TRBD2,CASSYGELAGETQYF,TGTGCCAGCAGTTATGGCGAACTAGCGGGCGAGACCCAGTACTTC
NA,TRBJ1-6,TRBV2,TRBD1,CASRVVGQDNSPLHF,TGTGCCAGCAGGGTAGTTGGACAGGATAATTCACCCCTCCACTTT
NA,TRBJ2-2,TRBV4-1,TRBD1,CASSQRQGLNTGELFF,TGCGCCAGCAGCCAGAGACAGGGGTTGAACACCGGGGAGCTGTTTTTT
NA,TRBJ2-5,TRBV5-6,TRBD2,CASSPYLDSGEETQYF,TGTGCCAGCAGCCCATACTTAGATAGCGGGGAAGAGACCCAGTACTTC
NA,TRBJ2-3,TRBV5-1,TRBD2,CASSLFRGGTDTQYF,TGCGCCAGCAGCTTGTTTCGGGGGGGCACAGATACGCAGTATTTT
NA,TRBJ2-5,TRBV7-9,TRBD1,CASSFELTGLSQETQYF,TGTGCCAGCAGCTTCGAATTGACAGGGCTTTCCCAAGAGACCCAGTACTTC
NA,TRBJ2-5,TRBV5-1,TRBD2,CASSLLSGEETQYF,TGCGCCAGCAGCTTGCTTAGCGGGGAAGAGACCCAGTACTTC
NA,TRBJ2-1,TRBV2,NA,CASSGSETRGWDEQFF,TGTGCCAGCAGCGGAAGTGAAACGAGGGGGTGGGATGAGCAGTTCTTC
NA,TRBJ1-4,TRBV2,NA,CASRSGTENEKLFF,TGTGCCAGCCGGAGCGGGACGGAGAATGAAAAACTGTTTTTT
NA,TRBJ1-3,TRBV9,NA,CASSPNRESAGNTIYF,TGTGCCAGCAGCCCAAACAGGGAATCGGCTGGAAACACCATATATTTT
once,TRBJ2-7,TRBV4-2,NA,CASSQEYNDEQYF,TGTGCCAGCAGCCAAGAGTACAACGACGAGCAGTACTTC
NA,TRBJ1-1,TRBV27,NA,CASSLIGEGTEAFF,TGTGCCAGCAGTTTAATAGGGGAAGGGACTGAAGCTTTCTTT
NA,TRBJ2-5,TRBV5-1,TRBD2,CASSLDPSGGTQYF,TGCGCCAGCAGCTTGGATCCCAGCGGGGGGACCCAGTACTTC
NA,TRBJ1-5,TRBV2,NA,CASSYIDQPQHF,TGTGCCAGCAGTTACATCGATCAGCCCCAGCATTTT
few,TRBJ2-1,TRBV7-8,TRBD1,CASSLLAGQGGHEQFF,TGTGCCAGCAGCCTATTGGCGGGACAGGGCGGTCATGAGCAGTTCTTC
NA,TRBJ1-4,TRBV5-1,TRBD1,CASSTTGGSEKLFF,TGCGCCAGCAGCACGACAGGGGGCAGCGAAAAACTGTTTTTT
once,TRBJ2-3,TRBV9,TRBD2,CASSVATRGLAVLNADTQYF,TGTGCCAGCAGCGTAGCTACTCGGGGACTAGCGGTTTTAAACGCAGATACGCAGTATTTT
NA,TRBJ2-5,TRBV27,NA,CASSISWTDQETQYF,TGTGCCAGCAGTATATCTTGGACAGACCAAGAGACCCAGTACTTC
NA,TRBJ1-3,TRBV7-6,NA,CASSLVPEGSGNTIYF,TGTGCCAGCAGCTTAGTTCCCGAGGGTTCTGGAAACACCATATATTTT
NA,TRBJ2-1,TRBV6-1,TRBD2,CASSEIGLAGGLLEQFF,TGTGCCAGCAGTGAAATAGGACTAGCGGGGGGGCTGCTGGAGCAGTTCTTC
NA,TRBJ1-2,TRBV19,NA,CASSPGGRLSYGYTF,TGTGCCAGTAGCCCGGGGGGCAGATTGAGCTATGGCTACACCTTC
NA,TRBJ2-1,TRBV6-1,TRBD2,CASSERWRGGRDEQFF,TGTGCCAGCAGTGAAAGGTGGCGGGGGGGCCGCGATGAGCAGTTCTTC
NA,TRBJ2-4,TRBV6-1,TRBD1,CASSELGQKNIQYF,TGTGCCAGCAGTGAGTTGGGACAGAAAAACATTCAGTACTTC
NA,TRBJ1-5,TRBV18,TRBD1,CASSSTGENSNQPQHF,TGTGCCAGCTCTTCGACAGGGGAGAATAGCAATCAGCCCCAGCATTTT
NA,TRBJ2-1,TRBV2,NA,CASSNYGSSYNEQFF,TGTGCCAGCAGTAACTACGGTAGCTCCTACAATGAGCAGTTCTTC
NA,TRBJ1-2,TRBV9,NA,CASSVEQGNYGYTF,TGTGCCAGCAGCGTAGAACAGGGCAACTATGGCTACACCTTC
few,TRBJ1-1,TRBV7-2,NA,CASRLGRENTEAFF,TGTGCCAGCAGGCTTGGCAGGGAGAACACTGAAGCTTTCTTT
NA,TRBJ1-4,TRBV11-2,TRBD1,CASSRGGATNEKLFF,TGTGCCAGCAGCCGAGGGGGCGCGACTAATGAAAAACTGTTTTTT
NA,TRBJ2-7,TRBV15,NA,CATSRDHGQIYEQYF,TGTGCCACCAGCAGAGATCATGGACAGATCTACGAGCAGTACTTC
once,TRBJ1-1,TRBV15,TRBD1,CATSRFRQGGSEAFF,TGTGCCACCAGCAGATTCAGACAGGGGGGATCTGAAGCTTTCTTT
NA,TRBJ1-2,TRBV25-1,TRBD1,CASRQGLYGYTF,TGTGCCAGCCGACAGGGACTTTATGGCTACACCTTC
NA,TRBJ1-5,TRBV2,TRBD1,CASRAGTGGNQPQHF,TGTGCCAGCCGGGCCGGGACAGGGGGCAATCAGCCCCAGCATTTT
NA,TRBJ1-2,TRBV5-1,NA,CASSLQGGDCGYTF,TGCGCCAGCAGCCTACAGGGAGGGGACTGTGGCTACACCTTC